These 13 T cell receptor beta chains originate from one sample sequenced in a study of blood T cell repertoires in COVID-19. Sequencing used immunoSEQ multiplex PCR; TCRdb keeps in-frame clones, though not all of them. The repertoire has over 200,000 clones, about 79% of them found once; the top ten carry 2% to 2.5%. What was sequenced was peripheral blood. Every receptor here comes from a man between 40 and 49 years old who had recovered from COVID-19.

The chain joins TRBV6-1 to TRBJ1-2, with D possibly TRBD1 on 5 matching bases. The CDR3 has 11 amino acids. Germline CDR1 and CDR2: MNHNS and SASEGT. Trimming shortened V by 1 base and J by 8 bases, and 5 bases separated the two germline ends. The CDR3 spells CASSEEGGYTF. CDR3 in DNA: TGTGCCAGCAGTGAAGAGGGGGGCTACACCTTC.

The chain is built from TRBV10-1 and TRBJ2-1; 10 bases are a match to TRBD2. Per germline, CDR1 WNHNN and CDR2 SYGVQD (reference sequence). The CDR3 covers 15 residues. V shed 8 bases, J shed 10 bases, and the junction held 14 bases outside the gene matches. The CDR3 loop reads CASSGASGRAGEQFF. In DNA, the CDR3 is TGCGCCAGCTCAGGGGCCAGCGGGAGGGCCGGGGAGCAGTTCTTC.

This clone has a handful of counts. The chain uses TRBV13 and TRBJ2-1, with 10 bases that match TRBD1. Per germline, CDR1 PRHDT and CDR2 FYEKMQ (reference sequence). The CDR3 has 14 residues. The V gene end was trimmed by 5 bases and the J gene end by 8 bases; junction bases not matched to a gene: 6. The CDR3 sequence is CASSIRDRGHEQFF. For the CDR3, the DNA is TGTGCCAGCAGCATCCGGGACAGGGGTCATGAGCAGTTCTTC.

This clone has only a few counts. The rearrangement joins TRBV3-1 (or the pseudogene TRBV3-2) to TRBJ2-7, with 9 bases lining up with TRBD2. The V gene's germline CDR1 is LGHDT and CDR2 YNNKEL (reference sequence). CDR3 length: 15 amino acids. The J segment lost 3 bases and the V segment lost 1 base, leaving 4 bases of the junction unmatched. As DNA, the CDR3 is TGTGCCAGCAGCCAAGGTCTAGCGGGGTACTACGAGCAGTACTTC. Encoded protein: CASSQGLAGYYEQYF.

The CDR3 spells CASSVRLSSYEQYF. DNA for the CDR3: TGTGCCAGCAGTGTCAGGCTTAGCTCCTACGAGCAGTACTTC. This chain connects TRBV6-6 to TRBJ2-7; D uncertain. Germline CDR1 is MNHNY and CDR2 is SVGAGI (reference sequence). Trimming removed 5 bases at V and 0 bases at J, with 11 bases between. This CDR3 spans 14 amino acids.

The chain joins TRBV11-2 to TRBJ1-1; 7 bases agree with TRBD1. V was clipped by 2 bases and J by 0 bases; unmatched bases: 3. The V gene's germline CDR1 is SGHAT and CDR2 FQNNGV. This CDR3 is built from 15 residues. The CDR3 loop reads CASSLRGQMNTEAFF. The CDR3 coding sequence is TGTGCCAGCAGCTTAAGGGGACAGATGAACACTGAAGCTTTCTTT.

The rearrangement links TRBV5-8 to TRBJ1-2, with TRBD1 as a possible D gene (6 bases). This CDR3 contains 15 residues. Trimming stripped 0 bases from V and 5 bases from J, with 14 bases between. Germline V CDR1 and CDR2: SGHTS, YDEGEE. The CDR3 protein is CASSLVSGVRYGYTF. CDR3 sequence (DNA): TGTGCCAGCAGCTTGGTTTCAGGGGTTAGATATGGCTACACCTTC.

The gene calls are TRBV7-9 and TRBJ2-2; a weak D match, TRBD1 (5 bases). This CDR3 spans 17 amino acids. Germline V CDR1 and CDR2: SEHNR, FQNEAQ (reference sequence). Trimming cost V 1 base and J 3 bases, with 15 bases left between them. The DNA of the CDR3 is TGTGCCAGCAGCTTAGGAGCCCAGGGTTTGGACACCGGGGAGCTGTTTTTT. Translation: CASSLGAQGLDTGELFF.

The chain uses TRBV5-1 and TRBJ2-5, with TRBD1 matching 8 bases. CDR3 length: 15 residues. Trimming cost V 4 bases and J 4 bases; bases outside gene matches: 9. Germline loops: CDR1 SGHRS, CDR2 YFSETQ. CDR3 amino acids: CASSEGQEARETQYF. As DNA, the CDR3 is TGCGCCAGCAGCGAGGGACAGGAGGCAAGAGAGACCCAGTACTTC.

The chain employs TRBV5-4 and TRBJ2-7, with 13 positions matching TRBD2. After removal of 2 bases from V and 5 bases from J, the junction contained 7 bases not matched to a gene. Germline V lookup: CDR1 SGHNT, CDR2 YYREEE (reference sequence). This CDR3 is built from 16 residues. CDR3 in amino acids: CASSLGLAGDVNEQYF. The DNA of the CDR3 is TGTGCCAGCAGCTTAGGACTAGCGGGAGACGTAAACGAGCAGTACTTC.

The chain employs TRBV24-1 and TRBJ1-5, with D maybe TRBD1 (6 bases). V was clipped by 12 bases and J by 3 bases, with 20 bases between them. Germline CDR1 reads KGHDR; CDR2 reads SFDVKD. This CDR3 is built from 15 residues. CDR3 nucleotide sequence: TGTGCCCACCAGTTTCTCAGGGGCCTCAATCAGCCCCAGCATTTT. It specifies CAHQFLRGLNQPQHF.

DNA for the CDR3: TGTGCCAGTACCGCGTTAGGAGACAATGAGCAGTTCTTC. Translated, it gives CASTALGDNEQFF. The genes are TRBV19 and TRBJ2-1; D unclear. Germline CDR1 LNHDA, CDR2 SQIVND (reference sequence). This CDR3 region has 13 residues. Trimming pared 7 bases from V and 5 bases from J, leaving 12 bases between.

CDR3 sequence: CASSPLGGGTTGELFF. CDR3 nucleotide sequence: TGTGCCAGCAGCCCTTTAGGCGGGGGGACCACCGGGGAGCTGTTTTTT. The chain employs TRBV7-2 and TRBJ2-2; the match to TRBD2 covers 8 bases. Germline assignment: CDR1 SGHTA and CDR2 FQGNSA. CDR3 length equals 16 residues. V shed 5 bases and J 4 bases; nucleotides not matched to a gene: 9.